The rows below give T cell receptor beta chains drawn from one sample of a study of cytomegalovirus exposure and HLA in healthy donors. The protocol was immunoSEQ multiplex PCR, while the TCRdb copy is restricted to in-frame clones and leaves out a portion. The sample has over 90,000 clones, roughly 74% seen once. The sequenced sample was PBMCs. The receptors were sampled from a woman aged 70-85 years in good health and CMV-seropositive. Each CDR3 is given with its conserved first and last residue. D genes are given only for firm matches. Size is stated for part of the rows, as once, few or many counts, or as a class when the clone is expanded.

clone size	CDR3 length	V gene	D gene	J gene	CDR3 DNA	CDR3 protein
NA	14	TRBV18	NA	TRBJ1-3	TGTGCCAGCTCACAGACAACTTCTGGAAACACCATATATTTT	CASSQTTSGNTIYF
once	17	TRBV7-2	TRBD2	TRBJ2-3	TGTGCCAGCGGGAGCGGGCTAGCGGGAGGGTTTACAGATACGCAGTATTTT	CASGSGLAGGFTDTQYF
NA	15	TRBV9	TRBD1	TRBJ2-7	TGTGCCAGCAGCGTATCGGGGACAGTCTCCTACGAGCAGTACTTC	CASSVSGTVSYEQYF
NA	15	TRBV27	NA	TRBJ1-6	TGTGCCAGCAGTTTATTACTCAGGGCTAATTCACCCCTCCACTTT	CASSLLLRANSPLHF
NA	14	TRBV25-1	NA	TRBJ1-2	TGTGCCACCGGGGGGAGGGAAGACAGGCACGGCTACACCTTC	CATGGREDRHGYTF
NA	15	TRBV28	TRBD2	TRBJ2-3	TGTGCCAGCAAAGTAGCGGGGACTAGCACAGATACGCAGTATTTT	CASKVAGTSTDTQYF
NA	16	TRBV9	NA	TRBJ2-3	TGTGCCAGCAGCTCATTGCAGGGCGAACTCACAGATACGCAGTATTTT	CASSSLQGELTDTQYF
NA	15	TRBV27	NA	TRBJ1-3	TGTGCCAGCAGTTTAACCGGTTATTCTGGAAACACCATATATTTT	CASSLTGYSGNTIYF
NA	15	TRBV9	TRBD1	TRBJ2-7	TGTGCCAGCAGCCCTAACGGGCAGGGGGTCTACGAGCAGTACTTC	CASSPNGQGVYEQYF
NA	15	TRBV10-3	TRBD2	TRBJ2-5	TGTGCCATCAGTGAGTCGGGGGGGATCCAAGAGACCCAGTACTTC	CAISESGGIQETQYF
NA	16	TRBV6-5	NA	TRBJ2-3	TGTGCCAGCAGATACGGGACATACACTAGCACAGATACGCAGTATTTT	CASRYGTYTSTDTQYF
NA	13	TRBV6-6	NA	TRBJ2-7	TGTGCCAGCAGTTACTCGAGGGGGAACGAGCAGTACTTC	CASSYSRGNEQYF
NA	15	TRBV7-6	NA	TRBJ1-3	TGTGCCAGCAGCCCCCCGACAGCCTCTGGAAACACCATATATTTT	CASSPPTASGNTIYF
NA	11	TRBV6-6	NA	TRBJ1-4	TGTGCCAGCAGGGCTGATGAAAAACTGTTTTTT	CASRADEKLFF
few	14	TRBV10-3	NA	TRBJ2-5	TGTGCCACCACTTTGGGGGCGATCCAAGAGACCCAGTACTTC	CATTLGAIQETQYF
NA	16	TRBV25-1	TRBD2	TRBJ2-3	TGTGCCAGCAGTGAGCGGGGGGAAGCTAGCACAGATACGCAGTATTTT	CASSERGEASTDTQYF